Following are 9 T cell receptor beta chains from one sample sequenced in a study of T cell clonotyping in hematopoietic cell transplantation. Using immunoSEQ multiplex PCR, the repertoire was profiled, and TCRdb retains in-frame clones only, with some absent. The profile shows approximately 42,000 clones, 95% of them singletons. Sequencing was done on a sample of peripheral blood mononuclear cells. The receptors derive from a man aged 30 to 45 in good health. Some clones in this sample may be carry-over from other donors' samples.

This chain joins TRBV15 and TRBJ2-1; no definite D call. Trimming took off 3 bases at V and 4 bases at J, with 13 bases between the two ends. CDR1 is LNHNV, CDR2 YYDKDF, per germline (reference sequence). The CDR3 has 15 amino acids. In DNA form, the CDR3 reads TGTGCCACCAGCAGTGACGTGGACGGATACAATGAGCAGTTCTTC. Translation gives CATSSDVDGYNEQFF.

This sequence joins TRBV7-9 and TRBJ2-2, with D unresolved. Germline loops: CDR1 SEHNR, CDR2 FQNEAQ (reference sequence). CDR3 length: 11 amino acids. V dropped 6 bases and J dropped 6 bases, with 5 bases sitting between them. This chain's CDR3 is CASRTAGELFF. Written as DNA, the CDR3 is TGTGCCAGCAGAACCGCCGGGGAGCTGTTTTTT.

With regard to this clone: The germline gene is not matched at one end of the junction; a read error may be the cause. The chain combines TRBV7-7 with TRBJ1-1; TRBD1 might be the D (6 bases). Germline assignment: CDR1 SSHAT and CDR2 FNYEAQ (reference sequence). The CDR3 has 13 residues. The DNA of the CDR3 is TGTGCTAGCAGCTTAGCGCAGGGACAAGAAGCTTTCTTT. As protein: CASSLAQGQEAFF. The full variable domain, in which reference TRBV7-7 and TRBJ1-1 provide the parts outside the CDR3, is GAGVSQSPRYKVTKRGQDVTLRCDPISSHATLYWYQQALGQGPEFLTYFNYEAQPDKSGLPSDRFSAERPEGSISTLTIQRTEQRDSAMYRCASSLAQGQEAFFGQGTRLTVV.

The chain uses TRBV7-9 and TRBJ1-1; D might be TRBD1 (6 bases). In germline, CDR1 is SEHNR, CDR2 FQNEAQ (reference sequence). V gave up 1 base and J gave up 2 bases, with 11 bases separating them. This CDR3 has 15 amino acids. CDR3 DNA: TGTGCCAGCAGCTTAGTGGGAGGGGGAAACACTGAAGCTTTCTTT. Translated, it gives CASSLVGGGNTEAFF.

This sequence joins TRBV19 and TRBJ2-3; maybe TRBD2 (6 bases). This CDR3 comprises 14 residues. Per the germline V gene, CDR1 is LNHDA and CDR2 is SQIVND (reference sequence). V was shortened by 5 bases and J by 6 bases, with 15 bases between the two germline ends. CDR3 region: CASSPGTDADTQYF. In DNA form, the CDR3 reads TGTGCCAGTAGTCCCGGGACTGATGCGGATACGCAGTATTTT.

The V call is TRBV7-3, the J call TRBJ1-1; D is undetermined. Germline lookup yields CDR1 SGHTA and CDR2 FQGTGA. V was pared by 5 bases and J by 0 bases, with 7 bases between. The CDR3 totals 13 residues. CDR3 sequence: CASSAQLNTEAFF. Here the CDR3 DNA reads TGTGCCAGCAGCGCACAACTGAACACTGAAGCTTTCTTT.

A single count supports this clone. V gene TRBV5-1 combines with J gene TRBJ2-1; tentatively, D is TRBD2 (5 bases). Trimming pared 2 bases from V and 5 bases from J, leaving 8 bases between. CDR1 and CDR2 from the germline V gene are SGHRS and YFSETQ. The CDR3 is 13 amino acids. The DNA for the CDR3 is TGCGCCAGCAGCTTAATGGGAGACAATGAGCAGTTCTTC. Amino acids: CASSLMGDNEQFF. Looking up the rest from reference TRBV5-1 and TRBJ2-1 gives the full variable domain: KAGVTQTPRYLIKTRGQQVTLSCSPISGHRSVSWYQQTPGQGLQFLFEYFSETQRNKGNFPGRFSGRQFSNSRSEMNVSTLELGDSALYLCASSLMGDNEQFFGPGTRLTVL.

V and J are TRBV4-2 and TRBJ2-1, with unresolved D. CDR1 LGHNA and CDR2 YNFKEQ come from the germline V gene. V was cut by 8 bases and J by 6 bases, with 14 bases left in between. The CDR3 is made up of 13 amino acids. This CDR3 reads CASGLGTGNEQFF. Here the CDR3 DNA reads TGTGCCAGCGGTTTAGGAACGGGCAATGAGCAGTTCTTC.

The chain carries TRBV19 and TRBJ2-2; the D gene is possibly TRBD1 (5 bases). CDR1 LNHDA and CDR2 SQIVND come from the germline V gene (reference sequence). CDR3 size: 15 residues. V dropped 7 bases and J dropped 0 bases, with 12 bases sitting between them. The CDR3 here is CASKAGIANTGELFF. CDR3 bases: TGTGCCAGTAAGGCAGGGATTGCGAACACCGGGGAGCTGTTTTTT.